Sequencing of this T cell receptor beta chain was carried out in a study of cytomegalovirus exposure and HLA in healthy donors. 60 Vbeta and 13 Jbeta primers were used in PCR. Measured with immunoSEQ multiplex PCR; TCRdb has only the in-frame clones, and not every one. The sample carries 200,000 or so clones, around 85% recorded once. Germline CDR1 LNHDA, CDR2 SQIVND (reference sequence). Deletions cut 4 bases from V and 3 bases from J, with 12 bases between. The CDR3 extends over 14 amino acids. With regard to this clone: Its antigen remains unidentified.

General study points: Later on, an analysis found that several of the most significant clusters appeared to be linked to common viral pathogens, which included parvovirus B19. The study carried out a later analysis of TCR beta sequences. It associated approximately 15,000 of them with specific HLA alleles at a false discovery rate of 0.05.

It was healthy bone marrow donors who served as donors. The chain is built from TRBV19 and TRBJ1-1, with D perhaps matching TRBD1 (5 bases). Sequenced: PBMCs. The receptor was isolated from a man between 40 and 49 years old in good health and CMV-seropositive. The CDR3 nucleotides are TGTGCCAGTAGTACACGTCTGACAGACACTGAAGCTTTCTTT. Encoded protein: CASSTRLTDTEAFF. Filled out from reference TRBV19 and TRBJ1-1, the complete variable domain reads DGGITQSPKYLFRKEGQNVTLSCEQNLNHDAMYWYRQDPGQGLRLIYYSQIVNDFQKGDIAEGYSVSREKKESFPLTVTSAQKNPTAFYLCASSTRLTDTEAFFGQGTRLTVV.